This record covers a single T cell receptor (beta chain). Its target is unknown. Germline lookup yields CDR1 SNHLY and CDR2 FYNNEI. Germline trimming cut 2 bases from V and 1 base from J; bases unmatched to any gene: 18. The CDR3 is 21 residues long. This sample is drawn from a study of cytomegalovirus exposure and HLA in healthy donors. Study-level results: At a 0.05 false discovery rate, a later analysis found some 18,000 TCR beta sequences to be associated with HLA alleles. Later analysis revealed greater clonal expansion in HLA-associated TCR beta chains than in equally common others. Later on, analysis showed that most CMV-associated TCR beta chains appeared to be HLA-restricted.

PCR was performed using 60 Vbeta and 13 Jbeta primers. TCRdb's table, derived via immunoSEQ multiplex PCR, lists solely in-frame clones and lacks some. The sample holds some 200,000 clones; 70% to 85% are singletons and the top ten take 0.098%. The TCR sequence derives from a boy aged 2-9 years in good health and CMV-seronegative. The sequenced material came from PBMCs. This chain joins TRBV2 and TRBJ2-3; TRBD2 matches at 10 bases. The DNA of the CDR3 is TGTGCCAGCAGTGAAACCCTCTCCCTGGCTAGCGGGGGCCTAGGCACAGATACGCAGTATTTT. Its translation is CASSETLSLASGGLGTDTQYF.